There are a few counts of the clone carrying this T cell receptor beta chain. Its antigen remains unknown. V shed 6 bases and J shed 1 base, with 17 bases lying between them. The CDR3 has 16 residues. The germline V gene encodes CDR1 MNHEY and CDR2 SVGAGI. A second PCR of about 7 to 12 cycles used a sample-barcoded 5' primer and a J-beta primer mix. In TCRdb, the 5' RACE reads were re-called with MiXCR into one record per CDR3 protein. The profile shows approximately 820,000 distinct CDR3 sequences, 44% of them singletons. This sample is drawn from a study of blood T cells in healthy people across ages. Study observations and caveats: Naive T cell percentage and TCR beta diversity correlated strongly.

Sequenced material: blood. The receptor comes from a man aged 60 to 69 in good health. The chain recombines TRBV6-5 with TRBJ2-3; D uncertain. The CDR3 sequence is CASSPYSLSGTDTQYF. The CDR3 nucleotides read TGTGCCAGCAGCCCCTATAGTCTGAGTGGCACAGATACGCAGTATTTT.